Listed below are T cell receptor beta chains from one sample, sequenced in a study of T cells in Graves' hyperthyroidism and ophthalmopathy. Via MiXCR, TCRdb re-called the multiplex PCR reads, giving one row per CDR3 protein. The table records more than 100,000 distinct CDR3 sequences, about 50% of them present only once. The sample comprised blood. These receptors originate from a man aged 40-49 years with Graves' hyperthyroidism. Each CDR3 is given with its conserved first and last residue. The order of the fields is V gene, J gene, D gene, clone size, CDR3 DNA, CDR3 protein. The D gene is left open where the match is weak. Clone size is given for some rows only: seen once, a few or many times, or a class if the clone is expanded.

TRBV6-5	TRBJ2-7	TRBD1	NA	TGTGCCAGCAGACCTAGACAGGGGGGGTGCTACGAGCAGTACTTC	CASRPRQGGCYEQYF
TRBV15	TRBJ1-6	TRBD1	few	TGTGCCAATCCGGGACAGCTTAATTCACCCCTCCACTTT	CANPGQLNSPLHF
TRBV11-2	TRBJ1-5	NA	NA	TGTGCCAGCAGCTGGGGACAGCCCCAGCATTTT	CASSWGQPQHF
TRBV7-8	TRBJ2-7	TRBD1	NA	TGTGCCGGCAGCTTAGGCCGGGACAGGAGCCACGAGCAGTACTTC	CAGSLGRDRSHEQYF
TRBV9	TRBJ2-2	TRBD2	many	TGTGCCAGCAGCGCCCGGCGGGGGGTGAACACCGGGGAGCTGTTTTTT	CASSARRGVNTGELFF
TRBV24-1	TRBJ2-3	TRBD2	many	TGTGCCACCAGTGATTTGTGGCGGGGGGAGGTCGGCACAGATACGCAGTATTTT	CATSDLWRGEVGTDTQYF
TRBV29-1	TRBJ2-1	NA	many	TGCAGCGTTGAAGTTTGGGACTCTCAATACAATGAGCAGTTCTTC	CSVEVWDSQYNEQFF
TRBV7-9	TRBJ2-7	NA	NA	TGTGCCAGCAGCCCCCCAAACAGGGTGCTGATGGAGCAGCACTTC	CASSPPNRVLMEQHF
TRBV5-1	TRBJ2-1	TRBD1	many	TGCGCCAGCAGCACAGGACAGGGAGGCACAATTTATAATGAGCAGTTCTTC	CASSTGQGGTIYNEQFF
TRBV2	TRBJ2-5	NA	many	TGTGCCAGCAGTGGGACTGTCCAGGAGACCCAGTACTTC	CASSGTVQETQYF
TRBV9	TRBJ1-3	NA	NA	TGTGCCAGCACCAGGTGGGACACAAACACCATATATTTT	CASTRWDTNTIYF
TRBV15	TRBJ2-7	NA	NA	TGTGCCGCCAGCAGAGATCGGAGCTCTGGGGCGGTATACGAGCAGTACTTC	CAASRDRSSGAVYEQYF
TRBV7-3	TRBJ2-7	TRBD2	NA	TGTGCCAGCAGCTCCTTAGCGGGGGGGCGGCGGAACGAGCAGTACTTC	CASSSLAGGRRNEQYF
TRBV7-2	TRBJ2-3	NA	many	TGTGCCAGCAGCTGGGGACCAGATCCCTCCTATACGCAGTATTTT	CASSWGPDPSYTQYF
TRBV28	TRBJ1-2	NA	NA	TGTGCCAGCCGCAACCAAGCAGGGGCTGCTAACTATGGCTACACCTTC	CASRNQAGAANYGYTF
TRBV6-5	TRBJ1-3	NA	NA	TGTGCCAGCAGTTACGACAGGAACACCATATATTTT	CASSYDRNTIYF
TRBV10-3	TRBJ1-5	NA	NA	TGTGCCATCAGTGAACTAGGACGGCCCCGGCATTTT	CAISELGRPRHF
TRBV19	TRBJ1-5	NA	many	TGTGCCAGTAGTATAGTTGGAGGGACCTACAGCAATCAGCCCCAGCATTTT	CASSIVGGTYSNQPQHF
TRBV25-1	TRBJ2-7	NA	once	TGTGCCAGGGGGTGGGGGGAAGCTCCGCTCGAGCAGTACTTC	CARGWGEAPLEQYF
TRBV7-9	TRBJ1-1	NA	many	TGTGCCAGCAACCCCGCGGGCGCAGGGCCTAACACTGAAGCTTTCTTT	CASNPAGAGPNTEAFF
TRBV20-1	TRBJ2-3	NA	once	TGCAGTGCTAGAACGCGAGATACGCAGTATTTT	CSARTRDTQYF
TRBV15	TRBJ2-5	NA	NA	TGTGCCACCAGCAGAGGGGGTGCCGGGAAACAAGAGACCCAGTACTTC	CATSRGGAGKQETQYF
TRBV7-2	TRBJ2-5	NA	many	TGTGCCAGCAGCCAAATCTTGAGGAAAGAGACCCAGTACTTC	CASSQILRKETQYF
TRBV20-1	TRBJ2-1	TRBD1	NA	TGCAGTGCTAGAGATGGGGGCAGGGGGTACAATGAGCAGTTCTTC	CSARDGGRGYNEQFF
TRBV12-1	TRBJ1-3	NA	NA	NA	CASSFARGAGNTIYF
TRBV6-5	TRBJ1-2	NA	many	TGTGCCAGCACCACGAGGGGTGGTCATTCTAATGGCTACACCTTC	CASTTRGGHSNGYTF
TRBV2	TRBJ1-2	TRBD1	many	TGTGCCAGCAGTGTAACAGGGGGGGTCTACACCTTC	CASSVTGGVYTF
TRBV24-1	TRBJ1-1	NA	NA	TGTGCCACCAGTGAACCTGGACAATGGAGAACTGAAGCTTTCTTT	CATSEPGQWRTEAFF
TRBV2	TRBJ2-2	NA	many	TGTGCTAGCGATGGTTACGGGGAGCTGTTTTTT	CASDGYGELFF
TRBV6-5	TRBJ1-1	NA	many	TGTGCCAGCAAGCCGGGGAGTGACACTGAAGCTTTCTTT	CASKPGSDTEAFF
TRBV14	TRBJ2-1	TRBD2	many	TGTGCCAGCAGCCAGTTACTAGCGGGAGCCCTCAATGAGCAGTTCTTC	CASSQLLAGALNEQFF
TRBV24-1	TRBJ1-2	NA	NA	TGTGCCACCAGTGACCCTCAGGGCAGTGTAGGGTCATACGGCTACACCTTC	CATSDPQGSVGSYGYTF
TRBV2	TRBJ1-5	NA	many	TGTGCCAGTGGAGATGCGCCCAATCAGCCCCAGCATTTT	CASGDAPNQPQHF
TRBV20-1	TRBJ2-7	TRBD1	many	TGCAGTGCTAGAGGAGACAGGGGCGAGCAGTACTTC	CSARGDRGEQYF
TRBV7-2	TRBJ1-5	NA	NA	TGTGCCAGCAGCTTAGGCTGGCTAGGGGAGACCCAGCATTTT	CASSLGWLGETQHF
TRBV12-3/TRBV12-4	TRBJ1-1	NA	many	TGTGCCAGCAGCTACCCTCCTGAAGCTTTCTTT	CASSYPPEAFF
TRBV12-3/TRBV12-4	TRBJ1-5	NA	many	TGTGCCAGCAGTTTAAAGGGATATAGCAATCAGCCCCAGCATTTT	CASSLKGYSNQPQHF
TRBV7-9	TRBJ1-5	NA	few	TGTGCCTGGAGTAATGGTCCTAATCAGCCCCAGCATTTT	CAWSNGPNQPQHF
TRBV29-1	TRBJ2-1	NA	NA	TGCAGCGTGCCCGGACAGTCCTACAATGAGCAGTTCTTC	CSVPGQSYNEQFF
TRBV12-3/TRBV12-4	TRBJ2-2	NA	many	TGTGCCAGCAGTTTCCTGCGGGGCGGGACCGGGGAGCTGTTTTTT	CASSFLRGGTGELFF
TRBV19	TRBJ1-5	TRBD1	many	TGTGCCAGTAGTATATTGGGACAGAATCAGCCCCAGCATTTT	CASSILGQNQPQHF
TRBV5-1	TRBJ1-3	TRBD1	many	TGCGCCAGCAGCGAATCCGGGACAGCATCCTCTGGAAACACCATATATTTT	CASSESGTASSGNTIYF
TRBV7-3	TRBJ2-7	NA	once	TGTGCCAGCAGTCTTCATCCCGACCGCGTTGAAGAGCAGTACTTC	CASSLHPDRVEEQYF
TRBV12-3/TRBV12-4	TRBJ2-1	TRBD2	NA	TGTGCCAGCAGTTTGTCAGCGGGGGGGAACAATGAGCAGTTCTTC	CASSLSAGGNNEQFF
TRBV7-2	TRBJ2-2	NA	NA	TGTGCCAGCAGCAACAACCGGGACACCGGGGAGCTGTTTTTT	CASSNNRDTGELFF
TRBV19	TRBJ1-6	NA	few	TGTGCCAGTAGTATTAACCTGAATTCACCCCTCCACTTT	CASSINLNSPLHF
TRBV18	TRBJ2-5	TRBD1	few	TGTGCCAGCTCACCACCGGAGGCAGGGGGAGAGACCCAGTACTTC	CASSPPEAGGETQYF
TRBV20-1	TRBJ2-7	TRBD2	NA	TGCAGTGCTAGGGGGGTTAGCGGGAGTCTCAGCTCCTACGAGCAGTACTTC	CSARGVSGSLSSYEQYF
TRBV30	TRBJ1-5	NA	NA	TGTGCCGCCAAACGAGACAACCAGCCCCAGCATTTT	CAAKRDNQPQHF
TRBV11-2	TRBJ1-5	NA	NA	TGTGCCAGCAGCTTAGCGGGAGCCAGGTGGCAACCGCCCCAGCATTTT	CASSLAGARWQPPQHF
TRBV12-3/TRBV12-4	TRBJ2-3	TRBD2	NA	TGTGCCAGCAGTTCCCCGGGACTAGCGGGAGCAAATACGCAGTATTTT	CASSSPGLAGANTQYF